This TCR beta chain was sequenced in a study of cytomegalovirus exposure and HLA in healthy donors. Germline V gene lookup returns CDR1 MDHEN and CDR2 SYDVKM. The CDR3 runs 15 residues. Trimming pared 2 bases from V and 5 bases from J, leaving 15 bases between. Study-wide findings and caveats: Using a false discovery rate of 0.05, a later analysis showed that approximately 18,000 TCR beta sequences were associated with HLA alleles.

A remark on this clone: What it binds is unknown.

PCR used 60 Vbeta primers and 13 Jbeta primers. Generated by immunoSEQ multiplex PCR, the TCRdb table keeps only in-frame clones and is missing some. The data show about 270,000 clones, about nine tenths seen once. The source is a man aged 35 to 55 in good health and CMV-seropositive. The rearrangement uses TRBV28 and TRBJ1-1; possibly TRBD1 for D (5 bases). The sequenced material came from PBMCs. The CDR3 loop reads CASSLGANGRTEAFF. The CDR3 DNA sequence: TGTGCCAGCAGTTTAGGGGCCAACGGACGGACTGAAGCTTTCTTT. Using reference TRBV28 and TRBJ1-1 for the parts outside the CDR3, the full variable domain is DVKVTQSSRYLVKRTGEKVFLECVQDMDHENMFWYRQDPGLGLRLIYFSYDVKMKEKGDIPEGYSVSREKKERFSLILESASTNQTSMYLCASSLGANGRTEAFFGQGTRLTVV.